Listed below are T cell receptor beta chains from one sample, sequenced in a study of T cell responses to AZD1222 COVID-19 vaccine. TCRdb's table, derived via immunoSEQ multiplex PCR, lists solely in-frame clones and lacks some. Of 150,000 or so clones in the sample, approximately 83% were seen once. The sample in question was peripheral blood, obtained on day 0 of AZD1222 vaccination. The receptors originated from an adult in good health. The conserved cysteine and the conserved F or W are not part of the CDR3 here. The size entry is marked missing in some rows and otherwise reads once, few, many or a size class.

J gene: TRBJ2-5; V gene: TRBV28; clone size: NA; CDR3 protein: ASSSPGKRLETQY
J gene: TRBJ1-5; V gene: TRBV6-5; clone size: NA; CDR3 protein: ASSYSGQSSNQPQH
J gene: TRBJ2-2; V gene: TRBV27; clone size: NA; CDR3 protein: ASRADANTGELF
J gene: TRBJ2-7; V gene: TRBV19; clone size: NA; CDR3 protein: ASRTSGAPYEQY
J gene: TRBJ2-1; V gene: TRBV5-1; clone size: NA; CDR3 protein: ASSQSSYNEQF
J gene: TRBJ1-2; V gene: TRBV6-5; clone size: NA; CDR3 protein: ASSPQTTGAYGYT
J gene: TRBJ1-1; V gene: TRBV12-3/TRBV12-4; clone size: few; CDR3 protein: ASSSGAQSKAF
J gene: TRBJ2-1; V gene: TRBV10-3; clone size: NA; CDR3 protein: AISESSTEPNEQF
J gene: TRBJ1-5; V gene: TRBV5-1; clone size: NA; CDR3 protein: ASSLLGSDQPQH
J gene: TRBJ2-7; V gene: TRBV15; clone size: NA; CDR3 protein: ATSRADRVSYQY
J gene: TRBJ1-4; V gene: TRBV7-9; clone size: NA; CDR3 protein: ASSLRDWEGDEKLF
J gene: TRBJ1-3; V gene: TRBV7-9; clone size: NA; CDR3 protein: ASSIRSVPGNTIY
J gene: TRBJ1-6; V gene: TRBV25-1; clone size: NA; CDR3 protein: ASSGIMGTDNSPLH
J gene: TRBJ2-3; V gene: TRBV12-3/TRBV12-4; clone size: NA; CDR3 protein: ASRLGDTQY
J gene: TRBJ1-6; V gene: TRBV5-6; clone size: NA; CDR3 protein: ASSWGGASNSPLH
J gene: TRBJ1-3; V gene: TRBV3-1/TRBV3-2; clone size: few; CDR3 protein: ASSQERQNSGNTIY
J gene: TRBJ1-2; V gene: TRBV3-1/TRBV3-2; clone size: NA; CDR3 protein: ASSQGGGQKAYT
J gene: TRBJ1-4; V gene: TRBV6-5; clone size: NA; CDR3 protein: ASSLGQGYNEKLF
J gene: TRBJ2-1; V gene: TRBV18; clone size: NA; CDR3 protein: ASSIPEGGNEQF
J gene: TRBJ2-1; V gene: TRBV12-1; clone size: few; CDR3 protein: ASSSIPVGTGSSYNEQF
J gene: TRBJ2-1; V gene: TRBV12-3/TRBV12-4; clone size: NA; CDR3 protein: ASSFLDNEQF
J gene: TRBJ2-3; V gene: TRBV16; clone size: once; CDR3 protein: ASSRFGTGATDTQY
J gene: TRBJ1-1; V gene: TRBV18; clone size: few; CDR3 protein: ASSLTNGVEAF
J gene: TRBJ2-2; V gene: TRBV18; clone size: NA; CDR3 protein: ASSPRGGGSNTGELF
J gene: TRBJ1-6; V gene: TRBV5-4; clone size: NA; CDR3 protein: ASSASRTGGAASPLH
J gene: TRBJ2-1; V gene: TRBV6-5; clone size: NA; CDR3 protein: ASEQDNSYNEQF
J gene: TRBJ2-5; V gene: TRBV4-1; clone size: NA; CDR3 protein: ASSQDFSGSETQY
J gene: TRBJ1-1; V gene: TRBV27; clone size: NA; CDR3 protein: ASYHPGTEAF
J gene: TRBJ1-3; V gene: TRBV20-1; clone size: few; CDR3 protein: SASTIQGASSGNTIY
J gene: TRBJ1-1; V gene: TRBV6-5; clone size: NA; CDR3 protein: ASRGKGGMNTEAF
J gene: TRBJ2-6; V gene: TRBV30; clone size: NA; CDR3 protein: AWSVKGAGANVLT
J gene: TRBJ2-3; V gene: TRBV18; clone size: NA; CDR3 protein: ASSPVTDTQY
J gene: TRBJ2-5; V gene: TRBV11-2; clone size: NA; CDR3 protein: ASSKRDRAETQY
J gene: TRBJ1-2; V gene: TRBV28; clone size: NA; CDR3 protein: ASTPPGTARIRGGYT
J gene: TRBJ1-5; V gene: TRBV3-1/TRBV3-2; clone size: NA; CDR3 protein: ASAGTDEQPQH
J gene: TRBJ1-2; V gene: TRBV6-6; clone size: NA; CDR3 protein: ASSIRQGEGYT
J gene: TRBJ1-2; V gene: TRBV2; clone size: once; CDR3 protein: ASRGSISGGGYT
J gene: TRBJ2-1; V gene: TRBV7-2; clone size: NA; CDR3 protein: ASGRNEQF
J gene: TRBJ2-1; V gene: TRBV7-2; clone size: NA; CDR3 protein: ASGLAGNNEQF
J gene: TRBJ2-1; V gene: TRBV19; clone size: NA; CDR3 protein: ASNQMSRPQNEQF
J gene: TRBJ1-5; V gene: TRBV7-2; clone size: NA; CDR3 protein: ASSLAGGEGQPQH
J gene: TRBJ1-1; V gene: TRBV28; clone size: NA; CDR3 protein: ASSSGQGWTEAF
J gene: TRBJ2-1; V gene: TRBV9; clone size: NA; CDR3 protein: ASSSRTSGGHEQF
J gene: TRBJ2-2; V gene: TRBV2; clone size: NA; CDR3 protein: ASKEDYTGELF
J gene: TRBJ1-1; V gene: TRBV25-1; clone size: NA; CDR3 protein: ASTERGSTEAF
J gene: TRBJ1-6; V gene: TRBV7-8; clone size: NA; CDR3 protein: ASSFGLLLDRGNSPLH
J gene: TRBJ1-5; V gene: TRBV19; clone size: NA; CDR3 protein: ASDRAISNQPQH
J gene: TRBJ1-2; V gene: TRBV29-1; clone size: NA; CDR3 protein: SVAGSGGYT
J gene: TRBJ2-1; V gene: TRBV9; clone size: NA; CDR3 protein: ASSPDPAGSYNEQF
J gene: TRBJ2-4; V gene: TRBV6-5; clone size: NA; CDR3 protein: ASSYLGPPRGDIQY
J gene: TRBJ1-2; V gene: TRBV9; clone size: NA; CDR3 protein: ASTRPTASLGYT
J gene: TRBJ2-1; V gene: TRBV5-1; clone size: once; CDR3 protein: ASSSATGSNNEQF
J gene: TRBJ1-2; V gene: TRBV7-2; clone size: NA; CDR3 protein: ASSLGQGASYGYT
J gene: TRBJ1-3; V gene: TRBV30; clone size: NA; CDR3 protein: AWRRTGTSGNTIY
J gene: TRBJ1-1; V gene: TRBV10-3; clone size: NA; CDR3 protein: AISPTENTEAF
J gene: TRBJ2-7; V gene: TRBV18; clone size: NA; CDR3 protein: ASSPVAASLYEQY